This T cell receptor beta chain was recovered during a study of cytomegalovirus exposure and HLA in healthy donors. Germline V gives CDR1 MGHRA, CDR2 YSYEKL. The CDR3 loop spans 14 amino acids. Trimming cost V 1 base and J 6 bases, with 10 bases left between them. A multiplex PCR was run with 60 Vbeta primers and 13 Jbeta primers. Using immunoSEQ multiplex PCR, the repertoire was profiled, and TCRdb retains in-frame clones only, with some absent. Found here are 200,000 or so clones, less than 90% of them singletons; the top ten hold around 0.24%. Study-level results: One cluster of highly shared sequence variants probably arose as a sequencing artifact. HLA-A and HLA-B allele assignments for most subjects were reportedly predicted accurately using TCR beta sequences. The productive fraction for most TCR beta V segments was about 90% or about 30% in an earlier analysis. Later work associated approximately 17,000 TCR beta sequences with HLA alleles at 0.05 false discovery rate.

To note about this clone: Its antigen is as yet unknown.

The sequenced material came from PBMCs. V is TRBV4-1 and J is TRBJ1-5, with a weak D call TRBD1 (6 bases). This sequence originates from a boy between 5 and 17 years old in good health and CMV-seronegative. CDR3 sequence: CASSQGQELQPQHF. Here the CDR3 DNA reads TGCGCCAGCAGCCAAGGACAGGAACTTCAGCCCCAGCATTTT.